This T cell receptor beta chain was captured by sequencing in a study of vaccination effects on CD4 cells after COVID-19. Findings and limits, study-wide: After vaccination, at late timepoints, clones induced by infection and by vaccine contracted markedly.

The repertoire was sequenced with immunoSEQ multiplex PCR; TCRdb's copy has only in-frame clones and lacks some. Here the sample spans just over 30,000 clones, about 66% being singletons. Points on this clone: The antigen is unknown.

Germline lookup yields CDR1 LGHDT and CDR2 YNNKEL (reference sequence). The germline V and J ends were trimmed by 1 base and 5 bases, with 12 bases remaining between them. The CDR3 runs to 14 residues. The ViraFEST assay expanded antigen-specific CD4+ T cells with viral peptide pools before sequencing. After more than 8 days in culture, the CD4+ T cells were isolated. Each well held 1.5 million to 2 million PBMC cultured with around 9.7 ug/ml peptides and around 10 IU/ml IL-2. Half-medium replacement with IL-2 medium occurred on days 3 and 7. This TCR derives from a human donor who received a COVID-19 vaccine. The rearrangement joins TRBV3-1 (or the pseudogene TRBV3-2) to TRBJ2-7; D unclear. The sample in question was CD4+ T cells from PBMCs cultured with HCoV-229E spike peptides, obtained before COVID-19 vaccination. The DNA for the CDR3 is TGTGCCAGCAGCCAAGGGCCGACTGGCCACGAGCAGTACTTC. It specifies CASSQGPTGHEQYF.